The T cell receptor beta chain under discussion was sequenced for a study of blood T cell repertoires in COVID-19. Study details: Samples representing acute and convalescent COVID-19 were sourced from the United States, Italy and Spain. PBMCs, B-cell-depleted T cells, or T cells were the source of the cDNA or gDNA that made up the material.

Study processing details: Scientists estimated how many nucleated cells there were by amplifying reference gene primers. Using immunoSEQ multiplex PCR, the repertoire was profiled, and TCRdb retains in-frame clones only, with some absent. V and J calls and clone size are copied from that table; D and trimming were computed from the DNA. The repertoire holds nearly 110,000 clones, with 80% to 85% as singletons. The V and J ends lost 0 bases and 7 bases respectively, with 11 bases between them. The CDR3 spans 15 residues. The germline V gene encodes CDR1 SGHNT and CDR2 YYREEE (reference sequence). This receptor was taken from a human donor in a cohort sampled during active COVID-19. Sample: peripheral blood. The rearrangement links TRBV5-4 to TRBJ1-6; a possible D gene is TRBD1 (5 bases). CDR3 sequence: CASSLDSAGNSPLHF. The CDR3 nucleotides read TGTGCCAGCAGCTTGGACTCGGCAGGGAATTCACCCCTCCACTTT.